Listed here are 26 T cell receptor beta chains from one sample, sequenced in a study of cytomegalovirus exposure and HLA in healthy donors. Measured with immunoSEQ multiplex PCR; TCRdb has only the in-frame clones, and not every one. The table records under 100,000 clones, less than 90% of them present only once. Sequencing was done on a sample of PBMCs. The receptors derive from a woman younger than 30 in good health and CMV-seropositive.

The gene calls are TRBV9 and TRBJ1-5; D may be TRBD1 (6 bases). The V gene lost 4 bases and the J gene lost 2 bases, with 16 bases spanning the gap. The CDR3 sequence is 16 residues long. Germline CDR1 is SGDLS and CDR2 is YYNGEE. The CDR3 nucleotides read TGTGCCAGCAGCATTCACAGGGAAGTGGGCAATCAGCCCCAGCATTTT. This encodes CASSIHREVGNQPQHF.

The chain employs TRBV10-3 and TRBJ1-1; 8 bases are shared with TRBD1. The CDR3 contains 15 residues. Per germline, CDR1 ENHRY and CDR2 SYGVKD. The V and J ends lost 5 bases and 5 bases, in that order; junction bases with no gene match: 10. CDR3 in DNA: TGTGCCATCAGTACACAACCTACAGGGGGAACTGAAGCTTTCTTT. This gives the protein CAISTQPTGGTEAFF.

This sequence joins TRBV7-9 and TRBJ1-4; D is uncertain. V dropped 1 base and J dropped 7 bases, with 4 bases sitting between them. The CDR3 runs to 12 residues. Germline CDR1 reads SEHNR; CDR2 reads FQNEAQ (reference sequence). This CDR3 is CASSLDSEKLFF. The CDR3 DNA sequence: TGTGCCAGCAGCTTAGATAGTGAAAAACTGTTTTTT.

The genes are TRBV5-1 and TRBJ1-1; TRBD1 agrees at 9 bases. Losses at the gene ends were 0 bases for V and 0 bases for J; bases not matched to a gene: 15. This CDR3 has 20 residues. Germline V lookup: CDR1 SGHRS, CDR2 YFSETQ. The CDR3 DNA follows: TGCGCCAGCAGCTTGGAGCCCGGGTTGGGACAGGGAGGCTTGAACACTGAAGCTTTCTTT. This translates into CASSLEPGLGQGGLNTEAFF.

CDR3 residues: CASSSYRERNEKLFF. The CDR3 nucleotides are TGTGCCAGCAGTTCCTACAGGGAGAGGAACGAAAAACTGTTTTTT. This chain connects TRBV28 to TRBJ1-4; tentative D call: TRBD1 (6 bases). The V end was cut by 4 bases, the J end by 8 bases, with 17 bases between. CDR3 size: 15 residues. Looked up from germline, CDR1 is MDHEN and CDR2 is SYDVKM.

This chain joins TRBV19 and TRBJ1-3; D is undetermined. With 2 bases removed from V and 2 bases from J, the gap between germline ends came to 7 bases. Germline loops: CDR1 LNHDA, CDR2 SQIVND (reference sequence). The CDR3 spans 14 residues. Written as DNA, the CDR3 is TGTGCCAGTAGTATATCGGGGACTGGAAACACCATATATTTT. It codes for CASSISGTGNTIYF.

The gene calls are TRBV5-4 and TRBJ1-1; D gene ambiguous. This CDR3 spans 14 amino acids. Germline V gives CDR1 SGHNT, CDR2 YYREEE (reference sequence). The V gene lost 4 bases and the J gene lost 1 base, with 11 bases spanning the gap. The chain's CDR3 is CASSLGRGNTEAFF. For the CDR3, the DNA is TGTGCCAGCAGCCTAGGACGGGGGAACACTGAAGCTTTCTTT. The whole variable domain, remainder taken from reference TRBV5-4 and TRBJ1-1, is ETGVTQSPTHLIKTRGQQVTLRCSSQSGHNTVSWYQQALGQGPQFIFQYYREEENGRGNFPPRFSGLQFPNYSSELNVNALELDDSALYLCASSLGRGNTEAFFGQGTRLTVV.

The chain has TRBV28 and TRBJ1-2; TRBD1 matches at 7 bases. The CDR3 extends over 16 amino acids. Germline loops: CDR1 MDHEN, CDR2 SYDVKM. Germline trimming cut 4 bases from V and 6 bases from J; bases unmatched to any gene: 14. The CDR3: CASSSVTGSILDGYTF. As DNA, the CDR3 is TGTGCCAGCAGTTCCGTGACAGGGTCTATTTTGGATGGCTACACCTTC.

This rearrangement joins TRBV6-1 to TRBJ2-1, with 7 bases aligning to TRBD1. The length of the CDR3 is 15 residues. Trimming at V came to 5 bases and at J to 4 bases, leaving 8 bases not matched to a gene. Germline V CDR1 and CDR2: MNHNS, SASEGT. CDR3: CASSIRQGPYNEQFF. The CDR3 DNA is TGTGCCAGCAGTATTCGACAGGGACCATACAATGAGCAGTTCTTC.

The chain employs TRBV11-3 and TRBJ2-1; the D gene is possibly TRBD2 (5 bases). Trimming left V 2 bases short and J 10 bases short, with 18 bases between. CDR1 and CDR2 from the germline V gene are SGHNT and YENEEA. The CDR3 sequence is 15 residues long. CDR3 protein: CASSLQVTGITEQFF. The CDR3 DNA follows: TGTGCCAGCAGCTTACAAGTCACCGGGATAACAGAGCAGTTCTTC.

This rearrangement joins TRBV5-1 to TRBJ1-5, with TRBD1 matching 7 bases. Germline loops: CDR1 SGHRS, CDR2 YFSETQ. The V segment lost 9 bases and the J segment 3 bases; nucleotides outside the gene matches: 12. The CDR3 spans 15 residues. DNA for the CDR3: TGCGCCACATCCGCGGACAGGTATTTCAATCAGCCCCAGCATTTT. It encodes CATSADRYFNQPQHF.

There are a few counts of this clone. The CDR3 spells CASTPGGVGNQPQHF. The DNA for the CDR3 is TGTGCCAGCACCCCGGGGGGGGTTGGCAATCAGCCCCAGCATTTT. This chain links TRBV2 with TRBJ1-5; D perhaps matches TRBD1 (5 bases). Germline CDR1 is SNHLY and CDR2 is FYNNEI. This CDR3 is built from 15 residues. V was shortened by 7 bases and J by 2 bases, with 15 bases between the two germline ends.

The chain combines TRBV15 with TRBJ2-2; 10 nucleotides agree with TRBD2. This CDR3 is 16 amino acids long. V lost 1 base, J lost 5 bases, and 4 bases stayed unmatched. Looked up from germline, CDR1 is LNHNV and CDR2 is YYDKDF (reference sequence). The CDR3 nucleotides read TGTGCCACCAGCAGAGGAGGACTAGCGGATACCGGGGAGCTGTTTTTT. Amino acids: CATSRGGLADTGELFF. Looking up the rest from reference TRBV15 and TRBJ2-2 gives the full variable domain: DAMVIQNPRYQVTQFGKPVTLSCSQTLNHNVMYWYQQKSSQAPKLLFHYYDKDFNNEADTPDNFQSRRPNTSFCFLDIRSPGLGDTAMYLCATSRGGLADTGELFFGEGSRLTVL.

CDR3 DNA: TGTGCCAGCAGTACCGGGACAGGGGAACAGCCCCAGCATTTT. This codes for CASSTGTGEQPQHF. This sequence joins TRBV28 and TRBJ1-5; 10 positions match TRBD1. V gave up 5 bases and J gave up 7 bases; unmatched junction bases: 5. The germline V gene has CDR1 MDHEN and CDR2 SYDVKM. This CDR3 contains 14 residues.

The V call is TRBV7-2, the J call TRBJ1-4; a weak D match, TRBD1 (6 bases). Trimming took off 4 bases at V and 6 bases at J, with 12 bases between the two ends. Per germline, CDR1 SGHTA and CDR2 FQGNSA. The CDR3 runs 14 residues. The chain's CDR3 is CASSWEGEHEKLFF. The DNA for the CDR3 is TGTGCCAGCAGCTGGGAGGGGGAGCATGAAAAACTGTTTTTT.

This clone turned up a few times. The chain carries TRBV18 and TRBJ2-7; D is possibly TRBD1 (6 bases). The CDR3 is 14 amino acids. Germline V lookup: CDR1 KGHSH, CDR2 LQKENI. V was clipped by 4 bases and J by 1 base, with 11 bases between them. CDR3 region: CASSQTGRSYEQYF. The CDR3, as DNA: TGTGCCAGCTCACAGACAGGTCGGTCCTACGAGCAGTACTTC.

This clone was detected a few times. The chain recombines TRBV7-9 with TRBJ2-7, with TRBD2 as a possible D gene (6 bases). Trimming pared 1 base from V and 2 bases from J, leaving 12 bases between. The CDR3 consists of 15 residues. Germline-derived CDR1 and CDR2 are SEHNR and FQNEAQ (reference sequence). The CDR3 region is CASSLVGGVTYEQYF. Here the CDR3 DNA reads TGTGCCAGCAGCTTAGTCGGGGGAGTAACCTACGAGCAGTACTTC.

This chain joins TRBV7-2 and TRBJ2-2; TRBD1 is a possible D gene (6 bases). Germline V gene lookup returns CDR1 SGHTA and CDR2 FQGNSA. The CDR3 loop spans 17 amino acids. V lost 5 bases to trimming and J lost 4 bases, with 20 bases between them. The CDR3 reads CASSPFRPGQRTGELFF. CDR3 sequence (DNA): TGTGCCAGCAGCCCATTCCGTCCGGGACAACGCACCGGGGAGCTGTTTTTT.

This chain links TRBV7-3 with TRBJ2-7, with 15 bases identical to TRBD2. J lost 7 bases, V lost 0 bases, and 10 bases had no gene match. Per the germline V gene, CDR1 is SGHTA and CDR2 is FQGTGA. CDR3 length: 18 residues. CDR3 protein: CASSLTLGLAGGPGEQYF. CDR3 DNA sequence: TGTGCCAGCAGCTTAACGTTAGGACTAGCGGGGGGGCCGGGTGAGCAGTACTTC. The complete variable domain, with remaining parts taken from reference TRBV7-3 and TRBJ2-7, reads GAGVSQTPSNKVTEKGKYVELRCDPISGHTALYWYRQSLGQGPEFLIYFQGTGAADDSGLPNDRFFAVRPEGSVSTLKIQRTERGDSAVYLCASSLTLGLAGGPGEQYFGPGTRLTVT.

This chain links TRBV5-5 with TRBJ1-2; weak D call: TRBD1 (6 bases). The V gene lost 4 bases and the J gene lost 5 bases, with 15 bases spanning the gap. This CDR3 spans 14 amino acids. CDR1 is SGHKS and CDR2 is YYEKEE in the germline V gene (reference sequence). The CDR3 DNA follows: TGTGCCAGCAGCCGACCGGGGGGCGGATATGGCTACACCTTC. This sequence encodes CASSRPGGGYGYTF.

The chain has TRBV28 and TRBJ2-1; 7 nucleotides match TRBD1. The CDR3 spans 14 residues. With V trimmed by 3 bases and J by 4 bases, 3 bases remained unmatched. The germline V gene has CDR1 MDHEN and CDR2 SYDVKM. The CDR3: CASSFTDRYNEQFF. In DNA, the CDR3 is TGTGCCAGCAGTTTTACGGACAGGTACAATGAGCAGTTCTTC.

CDR3 amino acids: CASSKETQYF. CDR3 sequence (DNA): TGTGCCAGCAGCAAAGAGACCCAGTACTTC. The chain uses TRBV27 and TRBJ2-5; no definite D call. Germline loops: CDR1 MNHEY, CDR2 SMNVEV (reference sequence). The CDR3 runs 10 residues. Trimming stripped 6 bases from V and 3 bases from J, with 2 bases between.

V usage is TRBV11-2 and J usage is TRBJ2-5; D is perhaps TRBD1 (6 bases). V was trimmed by 0 bases and J by 2 bases, leaving 7 bases between them. Germline CDR1 is SGHAT and CDR2 is FQNNGV. The CDR3 is made up of 14 amino acids. This chain's CDR3 is CASSLEGGQETQYF. The CDR3 region has the DNA TGTGCCAGCAGCTTAGAAGGGGGTCAAGAGACCCAGTACTTC.

This chain connects TRBV5-1 to TRBJ2-6; tentatively, D is TRBD1 (6 bases). The V gene lost 1 base and the J gene lost 0 bases, with 11 bases spanning the gap. Germline CDR1 and CDR2: SGHRS and YFSETQ. The CDR3 sequence is 17 residues long. This CDR3 is CASSLRTALSGANVLTF. The CDR3, as DNA: TGCGCCAGCAGCTTGCGGACAGCCCTCTCTGGGGCCAACGTCCTGACTTTC.

This chain links TRBV30 with TRBJ2-2; D unclear. This CDR3 is 11 amino acids long. V was trimmed by 7 bases and J by 6 bases, leaving 9 bases between them. Per the germline V gene, CDR1 is GTSNPN and CDR2 is SVGIG (reference sequence). The chain's CDR3 is CASPRAGELFF. The CDR3, as DNA: TGTGCCTCCCCGCGAGCCGGGGAGCTGTTTTTT.

The genes are TRBV10-3 and TRBJ2-7; the D gene is possibly TRBD1 (6 bases). Germline V gene data show CDR1 as ENHRY and CDR2 as SYGVKD. This CDR3 spans 14 amino acids. The ends were cut back, 6 bases at V and 1 base at J, with 13 bases in the middle. CDR3 protein: CAISQGTESYEQYF. The CDR3 DNA reads as TGTGCCATCAGCCAGGGGACGGAGTCCTACGAGCAGTACTTC.